The subject of this entry is one T cell receptor beta chain. The data derive from a study of blood T cell repertoires in COVID-19. Sequenced by immunoSEQ multiplex PCR; TCRdb stores in-frame clones only, minus some. The sample holds a few hundred thousand clones, around 84% seen once. The germline V and J ends were trimmed by 3 bases and 1 base, with 12 bases remaining between them. Per the germline V gene, CDR1 is KGHSH and CDR2 is LQKENI. The CDR3 length is 15 residues. Sequenced input: PBMCs or T cells enriched from blood (not recorded which). The J gene is TRBJ1-1, the V gene TRBV18, with D perhaps matching TRBD1 (6 bases). The clonotype originates from a woman aged 45-60 years who had recovered from COVID-19. CDR3 sequence reads: CASSPQGQSNTEAFF. DNA for the CDR3: TGTGCCAGCTCACCCCAAGGACAGTCGAACACTGAAGCTTTCTTT.